This T cell receptor (beta chain) was recovered during a study of long-term antiretroviral therapy in people with HIV. It was version v3.0 of the immunoSEQ assay that was run at survey level. TCRdb's copy holds only in-frame clones and misses some; the assay was immunoSEQ multiplex PCR. The sample lists about 15,000 clones, roughly four fifths seen once, with 8.5% to 9.5% in the top ten. Sequencing was performed on unsorted PBMCs, taken 0.3 years after starting antiretroviral therapy. This TCR came from a young man with HIV.

In DNA, the CDR3 is TGCGCCAGCAGCGAGACAGGGAAACCGTACGAGCAGTACTTC. Its protein product is CASSETGKPYEQYF. The V call is TRBV5-1, the J call TRBJ2-7; TRBD1 matches 7 bases. V shed 4 bases, J shed 4 bases, and the junction held 8 bases outside the gene matches. The CDR3 loop spans 14 amino acids. Germline CDR1 reads SGHRS; CDR2 reads YFSETQ.